The source of this T cell receptor beta chain is a study of cytomegalovirus exposure and HLA in healthy donors. This CDR3 has 10 residues. CDR1 DFQATT and CDR2 SNEGSKA come from the germline V gene (reference sequence). The V and J ends lost 5 bases and 10 bases, in that order; junction bases with no gene match: 2. Generated by immunoSEQ multiplex PCR, the TCRdb table keeps only in-frame clones and is missing some. The table includes roughly 330,000 clones, roughly 90% detected once. The sample consisted of PBMCs. The TCR originated in a woman in her 30s in good health and CMV-seropositive. This chain links TRBV20-1 with TRBJ2-1, with 7 bases matching TRBD1. DNA for the CDR3: TGCAGTGCTTGGGACAGAGAGCAGTTCTTC. Encoded protein: CSAWDREQFF.